The clone carrying this TCR beta chain came up once. Antigen unknown. The sample originates from a study of cytomegalovirus exposure and HLA in healthy donors. Study findings and constraints: TCR beta sequences reportedly predicted the HLA-A and HLA-B alleles of most subjects accurately.

The CDR3 has 15 amino acids. From germline, CDR1 is MNHNS and CDR2 SASEGT. The germline V and J ends were trimmed by 4 bases and 0 bases, with 10 bases remaining between them. PCR primers comprised 60 Vbeta and 13 Jbeta primers. Using immunoSEQ multiplex PCR, the repertoire was profiled, and TCRdb retains in-frame clones only, with some absent. Counted here are approximately 150,000 clones, 75% occurring once; the ten biggest clones make up around 10%. V and J are TRBV6-1 and TRBJ1-3; D perhaps matches TRBD1 (5 bases). The receptor comes from a young man in good health and CMV-seropositive. The specimen sequenced was PBMCs. Here the CDR3 DNA reads TGTGCCAGCAGTGCCGACAGTTACTCTGGAAACACCATATATTTT. Translation: CASSADSYSGNTIYF.